The clone carrying this T cell receptor (beta chain) was seen a single time. The sample is drawn from a study of OX40 agonist ivuxolimab in advanced cancers. The length of the CDR3 is 12 residues. The V and J ends lost 7 bases and 5 bases respectively, with 14 bases between them. Germline assignment: CDR1 SQVTM and CDR2 ANQGSEA. Measured with immunoSEQ multiplex PCR; TCRdb has only the in-frame clones, and not every one. The sample has approximately 92,000 clones, roughly 94% seen once. The sequence came from an adult with an advanced solid tumor such as melanoma, head and neck, liver or kidney cancer. The chain joins TRBV29-1 to TRBJ2-5; the D gene could be TRBD1 or TRBD2 (6 bases each). The starting material was CD4+ or CD8+ T cells sorted from blood, obtained in a trial of the OX40 agonist ivuxolimab. The chain's CDR3 is CSAPDGGETQYF. The CDR3 bases are TGCAGCGCCCCGGACGGGGGCGAGACCCAGTACTTC.